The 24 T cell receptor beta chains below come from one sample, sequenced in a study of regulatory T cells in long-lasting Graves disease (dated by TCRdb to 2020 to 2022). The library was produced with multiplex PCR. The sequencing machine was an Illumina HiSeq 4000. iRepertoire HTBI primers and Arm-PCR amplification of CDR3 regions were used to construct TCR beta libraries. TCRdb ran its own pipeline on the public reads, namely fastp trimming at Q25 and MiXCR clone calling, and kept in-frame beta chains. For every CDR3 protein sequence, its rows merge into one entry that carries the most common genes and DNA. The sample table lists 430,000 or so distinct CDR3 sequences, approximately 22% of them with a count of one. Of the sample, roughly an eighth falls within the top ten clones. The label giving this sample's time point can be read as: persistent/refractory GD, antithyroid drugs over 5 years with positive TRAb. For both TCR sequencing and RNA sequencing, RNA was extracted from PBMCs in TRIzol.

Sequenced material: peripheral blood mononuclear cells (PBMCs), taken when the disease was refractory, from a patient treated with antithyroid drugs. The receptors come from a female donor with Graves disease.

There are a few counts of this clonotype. As DNA, the CDR3 is TGTGCCAGCAGTTCGCAGGACAGCTCTGGGGCCAACGTCCTGACTTTC. Amino acids: CASSSQDSSGANVLTF. V gene TRBV28 combines with J gene TRBJ2-6; D perhaps matches TRBD1 (6 bases). Germline CDR1 is MDHEN and CDR2 is SYDVKM. The CDR3 is 16 residues long. V lost 4 bases and J 0 bases, leaving 10 bases between the germline ends.

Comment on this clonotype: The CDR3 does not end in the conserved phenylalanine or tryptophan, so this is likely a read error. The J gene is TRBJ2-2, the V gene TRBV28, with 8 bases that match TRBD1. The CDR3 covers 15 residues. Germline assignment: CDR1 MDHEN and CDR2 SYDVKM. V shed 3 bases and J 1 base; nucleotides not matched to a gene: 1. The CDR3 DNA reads TGTGCCAGCAGTTTCGGACAGGGGAACACCGGGGAGCTGTTTTAT. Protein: CASSFGQGNTGELFY.

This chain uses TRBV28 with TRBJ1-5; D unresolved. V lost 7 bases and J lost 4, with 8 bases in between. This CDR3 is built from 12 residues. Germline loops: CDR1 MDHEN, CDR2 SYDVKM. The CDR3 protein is CASTEDNQPQHF. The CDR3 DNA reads TGTGCCAGCACGGAAGATAATCAGCCCCAGCATTTT.

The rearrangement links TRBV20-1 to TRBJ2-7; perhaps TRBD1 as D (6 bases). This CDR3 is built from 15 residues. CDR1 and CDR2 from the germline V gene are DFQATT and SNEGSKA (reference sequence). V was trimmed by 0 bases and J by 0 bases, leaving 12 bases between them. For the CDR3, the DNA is TGCAGTGCTAGAGATAGTCAGGGGCCCTCCTACGAGCAGTACTTC. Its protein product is CSARDSQGPSYEQYF.

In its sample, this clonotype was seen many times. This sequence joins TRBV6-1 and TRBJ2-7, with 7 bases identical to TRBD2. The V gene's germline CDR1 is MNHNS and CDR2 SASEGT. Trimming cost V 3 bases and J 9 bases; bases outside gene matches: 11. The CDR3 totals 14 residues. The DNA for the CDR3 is TGTGCCAGCAGTGACTTCCTGGGGGGGGACCGGCAGTACTTC. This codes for CASSDFLGGDRQYF.

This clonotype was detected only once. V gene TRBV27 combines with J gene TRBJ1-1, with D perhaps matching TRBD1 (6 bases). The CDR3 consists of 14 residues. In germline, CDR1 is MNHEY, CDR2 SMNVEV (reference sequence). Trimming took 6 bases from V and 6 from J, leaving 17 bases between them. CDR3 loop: CASSLQGGRAEAFF. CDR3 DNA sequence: TGTGCCAGCAGCCTACAGGGCGGACGGGCTGAAGCTTTCTTT.

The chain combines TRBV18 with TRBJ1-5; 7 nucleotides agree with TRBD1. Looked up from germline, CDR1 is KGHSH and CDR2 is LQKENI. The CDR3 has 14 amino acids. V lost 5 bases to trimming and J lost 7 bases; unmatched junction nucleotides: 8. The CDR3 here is CASSKTGRSQPQHF. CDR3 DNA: TGTGCCAGCTCAAAGACAGGGAGGTCACAGCCCCAGCATTTT.

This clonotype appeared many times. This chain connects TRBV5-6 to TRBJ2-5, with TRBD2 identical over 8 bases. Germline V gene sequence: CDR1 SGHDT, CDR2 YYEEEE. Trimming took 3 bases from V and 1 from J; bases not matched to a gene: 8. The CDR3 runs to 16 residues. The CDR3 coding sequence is TGTGCCAGCAGCTCCACGGGCGGGAGGCCCCAAGAGACCCAGTACTTC. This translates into CASSSTGGRPQETQYF.

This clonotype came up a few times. The CDR3 protein is CASSQNSGSSYEQYF. The CDR3 DNA follows: TGTGCCAGCAGCCAGAATAGCGGGAGCTCCTACGAGCAGTACTTC. This chain links TRBV3-1 with TRBJ2-7; 9 bases match TRBD2. The CDR3 covers 15 residues. In germline, CDR1 is LGHDT, CDR2 YNNKEL (reference sequence). J lost 0 bases, V lost 3 bases, and 3 bases had no gene match.

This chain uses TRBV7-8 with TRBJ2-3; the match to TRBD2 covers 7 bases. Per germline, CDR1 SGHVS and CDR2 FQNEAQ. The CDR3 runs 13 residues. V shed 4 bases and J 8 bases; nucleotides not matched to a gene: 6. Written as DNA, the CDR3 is TGTGCCAGCAGCTCGAGAAGCGGGATTACGCAGTATTTT. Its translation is CASSSRSGITQYF.

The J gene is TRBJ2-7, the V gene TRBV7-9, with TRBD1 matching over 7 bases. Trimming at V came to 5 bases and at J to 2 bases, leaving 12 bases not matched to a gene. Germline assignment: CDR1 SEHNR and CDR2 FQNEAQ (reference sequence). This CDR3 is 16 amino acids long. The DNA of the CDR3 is TGTGCCAGCAGCAGATACCGGGACAGAAATACCTACGAGCAGTACTTC. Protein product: CASSRYRDRNTYEQYF.

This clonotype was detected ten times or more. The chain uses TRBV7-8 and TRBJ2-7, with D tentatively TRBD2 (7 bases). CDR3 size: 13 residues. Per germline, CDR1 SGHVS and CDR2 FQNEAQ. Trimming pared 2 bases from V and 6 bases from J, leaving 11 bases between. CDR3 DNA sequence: TGTGCCAGCAGCTTACTGGGAGGGGGCGAGCAGTACTTC. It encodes CASSLLGGGEQYF.

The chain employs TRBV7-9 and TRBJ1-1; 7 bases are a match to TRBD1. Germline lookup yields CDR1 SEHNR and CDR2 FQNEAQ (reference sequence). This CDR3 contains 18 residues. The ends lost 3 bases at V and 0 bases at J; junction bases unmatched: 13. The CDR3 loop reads CASSFRITGAGMNTEAFF. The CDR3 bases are TGTGCCAGCAGCTTTAGGATTACAGGGGCAGGAATGAACACTGAAGCTTTCTTT.

CDR3 residues: CASSAGQPNTGELFF. The CDR3 nucleotides read TGTGCCAGCAGCGCGGGACAGCCGAACACCGGGGAGCTGTTTTTT. The chain employs TRBV9 and TRBJ2-2, with 7 nucleotides matching TRBD1. This CDR3 is built from 15 residues. J was trimmed by 0 bases and V by 3 bases; bases with no gene match: 2. From germline, CDR1 is SGDLS and CDR2 YYNGEE.

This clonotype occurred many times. The CDR3 is CASSVDGELFF. The CDR3 region has the DNA TGTGCCAGCAGCGTAGACGGGGAGCTGTTTTTT. The rearrangement links TRBV9 to TRBJ2-2; no reliable D call. The germline V gene has CDR1 SGDLS and CDR2 YYNGEE. The ends were cut back, 0 bases at V and 7 bases at J, with 1 base in the middle. The CDR3 covers 11 residues.

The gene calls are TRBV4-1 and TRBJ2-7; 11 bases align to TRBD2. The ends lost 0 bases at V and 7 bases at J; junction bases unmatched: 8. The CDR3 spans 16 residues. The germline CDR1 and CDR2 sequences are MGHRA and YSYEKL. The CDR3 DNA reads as TGCGCCAGCAGCCAAGATTCGGGACTAGCGGTTACGGAGCAGTACTTC. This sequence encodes CASSQDSGLAVTEQYF.

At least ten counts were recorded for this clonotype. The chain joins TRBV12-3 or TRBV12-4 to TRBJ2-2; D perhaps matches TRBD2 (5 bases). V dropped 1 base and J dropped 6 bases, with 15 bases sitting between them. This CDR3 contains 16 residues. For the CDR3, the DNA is TGTGCCAGCAGTTTAGGGCGGGCAGTAAATTCCGGGGAGCTGTTTTTT. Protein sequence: CASSLGRAVNSGELFF.

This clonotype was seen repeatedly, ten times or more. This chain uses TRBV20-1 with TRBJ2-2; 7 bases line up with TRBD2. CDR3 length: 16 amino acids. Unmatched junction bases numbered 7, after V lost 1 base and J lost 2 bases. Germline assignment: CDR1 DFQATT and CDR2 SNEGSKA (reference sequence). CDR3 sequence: CSARAGLAANTGELFF. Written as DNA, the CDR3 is TGCAGTGCTAGAGCCGGGCTAGCGGCAAACACCGGGGAGCTGTTTTTT.

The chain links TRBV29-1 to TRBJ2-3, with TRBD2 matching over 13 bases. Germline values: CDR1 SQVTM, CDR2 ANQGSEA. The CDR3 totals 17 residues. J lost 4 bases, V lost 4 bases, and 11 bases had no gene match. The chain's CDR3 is CSVVGGLAGIGADTQYF. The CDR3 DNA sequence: TGCAGCGTTGTTGGGGGACTAGCGGGAATTGGTGCAGATACGCAGTATTTT.

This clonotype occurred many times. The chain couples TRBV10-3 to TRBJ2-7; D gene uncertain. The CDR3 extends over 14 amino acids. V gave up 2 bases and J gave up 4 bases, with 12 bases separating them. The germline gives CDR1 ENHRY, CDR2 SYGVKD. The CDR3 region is CAISEGDDPYEQYF. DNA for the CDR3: TGTGCCATCAGTGAGGGAGACGACCCGTACGAGCAGTACTTC.

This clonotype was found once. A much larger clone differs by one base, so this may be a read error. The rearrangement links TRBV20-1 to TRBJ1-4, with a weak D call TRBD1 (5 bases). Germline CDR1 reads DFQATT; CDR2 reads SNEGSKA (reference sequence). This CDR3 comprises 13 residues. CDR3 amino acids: CSARQFNNEKPFF. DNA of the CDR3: TGCAGTGCGAGACAGTTCAACAATGAAAAACCGTTTTTT.

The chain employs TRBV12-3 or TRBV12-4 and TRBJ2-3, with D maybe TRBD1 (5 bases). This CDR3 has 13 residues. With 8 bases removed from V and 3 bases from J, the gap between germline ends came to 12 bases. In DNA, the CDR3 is TGTGCCAGCCAGGGTGAGCTGACAGATACGCAGTATTTT. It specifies CASQGELTDTQYF.

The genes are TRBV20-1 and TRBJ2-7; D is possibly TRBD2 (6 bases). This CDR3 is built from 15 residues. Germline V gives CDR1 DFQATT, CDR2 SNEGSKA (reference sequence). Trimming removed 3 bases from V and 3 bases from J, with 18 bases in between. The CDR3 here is CSASPLGSTHYEQYF. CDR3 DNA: TGCAGTGCTAGTCCCCTCGGGAGTACGCACTACGAGCAGTACTTC.

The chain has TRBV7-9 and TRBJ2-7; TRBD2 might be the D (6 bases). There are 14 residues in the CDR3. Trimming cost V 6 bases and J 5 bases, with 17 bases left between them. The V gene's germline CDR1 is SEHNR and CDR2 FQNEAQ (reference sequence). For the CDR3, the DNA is TGTGCCAGCAGTACCCTAAAGGAGGGCCACGAGCAGTACTTC. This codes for CASSTLKEGHEQYF.